Sequencing of this TCR beta chain was carried out in a study of blood T cells in healthy people across ages. The study's findings and limits: Higher diversity and more naive CD4+ cells were features of long-lived donors, compared to aged donors.

Germline V gene lookup returns CDR1 SGHRS and CDR2 YFSETQ. The J segment lost 3 bases and the V segment lost 3 bases, leaving 5 bases of the junction unmatched. This CDR3 contains 16 residues. A second about 7 to 12 cycle PCR used barcoded and J-beta primers. TCRdb re-called the 5' RACE reads with MiXCR, one entry per CDR3 protein. The sample records hundreds of thousands of distinct CDR3 sequences, about 43% being singletons. This clonotype showed up just a few times. The antigen is not known. Sequencing was performed on blood. The source of this sequence is a man of 80 years or more in good health. The gene calls are TRBV5-1 and TRBJ2-1; 11 bases agree with TRBD2. The CDR3 loop is CASSYTSGGNYNEQFF. CDR3 nucleotide sequence: TGCGCCAGCAGCTATACTAGCGGGGGCAACTACAATGAGCAGTTCTTC.